The T cell receptor beta chain under discussion was sequenced for a study of T cell responses to AZD1222 COVID-19 vaccine. Study in general: Second doses were pooled across both intervals (about 4 or about 12 weeks).

A word on this clone: Its antigen is unknown.

Whole-study findings and limits: Only a handful of AZD1222 recipients, roughly 6 in all, had baseline seropositivity. Donors in the cohort were predominantly white British and more often female, and clonal diversity was possibly underestimated. Researchers took repertoire samples only after the peak T cell response had come.

Data came from immunoSEQ multiplex PCR; TCRdb stores just in-frame clones and leaves some out. The sample carries about 97,000 clones, roughly 89% recorded once. The sequenced sample was peripheral blood, obtained on day 0 of AZD1222 vaccination. The source of this sequence is an adult in good health.

CDR3 protein: CASSLDQGTGELFF. The CDR3 bases are TGTGCCAGCAGCTTAGATCAGGGGACCGGGGAGCTGTTTTTT. V gene TRBV11-3 combines with J gene TRBJ2-2; D may be TRBD1 (6 bases). The V gene lost 0 bases and the J gene lost 5 bases, with 7 bases spanning the gap. The CDR3 totals 14 residues. CDR1 is SGHNT and CDR2 is YENEEA in the germline V gene.